The clone carrying this T cell receptor beta chain occurred many times. Antigen specificity is unknown. This entry comes from a study of prognosis after radiotherapy for stage I lung cancer. About the study: Stage I lung tumors that were newly diagnosed and primary were found in about 15 patients, while a handful of patients had oligometastatic NSCLC after surgical resection of the primary tumor. SBRT spanned 3 to 5 fractions, reaching a biologically effective dose of at least 100 Gy. Distant metastases struck a handful of patients a median of roughly 7 months after radiotherapy; some 14 showed no significant progression.

From genomic DNA, two-round multiplex PCR was used to amplify TCR beta CDR3. Each TRBV and TRBJ gene had its own primer in the first PCR round. In TCRdb, the multiplex PCR reads were re-called with MiXCR into one record per CDR3 protein. The table includes some 34,000 distinct CDR3 sequences, 30% to 35% detected once. J lost 7 bases, V lost 3 bases, and 6 bases had no gene match. The CDR3 has 15 residues. Germline lookup yields CDR1 LNHDA and CDR2 SQIVND (reference sequence). Study-wide results and caveats: Differences in TRBV and TRBJ gene usage were reportedly observed between patients with and without metastases.

The sequence derives from a donor over 45 with non-small cell lung cancer. The chain joins TRBV19 to TRBJ1-6; 7 bases are a match to TRBD1. Sequencing used PBMCs, obtained before or after stereotactic body radiation therapy (not recorded which). The CDR3 loop is CASSIGDRVNSPLHF. The CDR3 bases are TGTGCCAGTAGTATTGGGGACAGAGTAAATTCACCCCTCCACTTT.